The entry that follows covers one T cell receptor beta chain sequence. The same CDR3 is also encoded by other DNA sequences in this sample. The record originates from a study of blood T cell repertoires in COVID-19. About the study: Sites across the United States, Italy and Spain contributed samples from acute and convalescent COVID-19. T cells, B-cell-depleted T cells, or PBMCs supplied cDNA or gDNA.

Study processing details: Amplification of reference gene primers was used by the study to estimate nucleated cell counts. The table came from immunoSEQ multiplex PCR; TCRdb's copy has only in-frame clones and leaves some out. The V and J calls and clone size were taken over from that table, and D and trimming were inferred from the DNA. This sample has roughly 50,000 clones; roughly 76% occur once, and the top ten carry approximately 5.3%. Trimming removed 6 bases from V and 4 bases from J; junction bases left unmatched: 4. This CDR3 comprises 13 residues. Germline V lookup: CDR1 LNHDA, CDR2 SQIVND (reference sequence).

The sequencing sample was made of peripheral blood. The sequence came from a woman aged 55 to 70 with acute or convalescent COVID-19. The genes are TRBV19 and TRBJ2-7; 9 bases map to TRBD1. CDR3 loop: CASRGQGTYEQYF. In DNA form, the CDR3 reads TGTGCCAGTAGGGGACAGGGAACGTACGAGCAGTACTTC.